This passage covers 28 T cell receptor beta chains from one sample sequenced in a study of human T cells and chemical hapten exposure (dated by TCRdb to the early 2020s). The library came from 5' RACE. Sequencing used an Illumina MiSeq. TCRdb reworked the public reads: Q25 trimming with fastp, MiXCR clone assembly, productive beta chains retained. For every CDR3 protein sequence, its rows merge into one entry that carries the most common genes and DNA. Across this sample there are about 140,000 distinct CDR3 sequences, with 4.1% seen only once. The ten largest make up about 1.3% of the sample. Total RNA was extracted from unfractionated whole blood collected in Tempus Blood RNA tubes. The receptors were gathered from a female donor in good health.

A few counts support this clonotype. The V call is TRBV5-6, the J call TRBJ2-2; D gene uncertain. This CDR3 has 15 amino acids. The V end was cut by 4 bases, the J end by 7 bases, with 17 bases between. The germline V gene has CDR1 SGHDT and CDR2 YYEEEE. CDR3 in amino acids: CASSPMWAGGGELFF. The DNA for the CDR3 is TGTGCCAGCAGCCCGATGTGGGCCGGTGGCGGGGAGCTGTTTTTT.

This clonotype has a count of ten or more. V and J are TRBV27 and TRBJ1-1; the match to TRBD1 covers 9 bases. Germline V gene sequence: CDR1 MNHEY, CDR2 SMNVEV (reference sequence). V dropped 6 bases and J dropped 4; count of bases not matched to a gene: 6. The CDR3 covers 14 residues. CDR3 residues: CASRPTGGGTEAFF. The CDR3 DNA sequence: TGTGCCAGCAGACCGACAGGGGGGGGCACTGAAGCTTTCTTT.

In this sample, this clonotype turned up a few times. This may be a read error, as it is one base from a much larger clone. The J gene is TRBJ2-7, the V gene TRBV18; D tentatively fits TRBD1 or TRBD2 (5 bases each). Germline lookup yields CDR1 KGHSH and CDR2 LQKENI. The CDR3 spans 15 residues. Written as DNA, the CDR3 is TGTGCCAGCTCACCACCGGGACGTGTCTCCGACGAGCAGTACTTC. Translated, it gives CASSPPGRVSDEQYF.

The sample holds many counts of this clonotype. The chain uses TRBV6-2 or TRBV6-3 and TRBJ1-2; D is uncertain. There are 16 residues in the CDR3. Trimming removed 3 bases from V and 4 bases from J, with 18 bases in between. The germline V gene has CDR1 MNHEY and CDR2 SVGEGT. This chain's CDR3 is CASSYENVVRVYGYTF. The CDR3 coding sequence is TGTGCCAGCAGTTATGAAAATGTGGTTCGGGTCTATGGCTACACCTTC.

This clonotype was recorded at least ten times. CDR3 sequence (DNA): TGCGCCAGCAGCCAAGACGGCCCGGGGCAGCCCCAGCATTTT. This codes for CASSQDGPGQPQHF. The chain combines TRBV4-1 with TRBJ1-5; D remains unclear. Germline V CDR1 and CDR2: MGHRA, YSYEKL. V was clipped by 0 bases and J by 7 bases, with 10 bases between them. The CDR3 is 14 amino acids.

This clonotype was recorded many times. The V call is TRBV5-1, the J call TRBJ2-7; weak D call: TRBD2 (6 bases). The CDR3 loop spans 13 amino acids. The V end was cut by 4 bases, the J end by 3 bases, with 11 bases between. Germline lookup yields CDR1 SGHRS and CDR2 YFSETQ. For the CDR3, the DNA is TGCGCCAGCAGCCGGACTACCGACTACGAGCAGTACTTC. Its translation is CASSRTTDYEQYF.

This clonotype was seen many times. V and J are TRBV20-1 and TRBJ2-7; TRBD2 agrees at 8 bases. The germline V gene has CDR1 DFQATT and CDR2 SNEGSKA (reference sequence). CDR3 length: 13 amino acids. V shed 5 bases, J shed 3 bases, and the junction held 6 bases outside the gene matches. This chain's CDR3 is CSAYSGNSYEQYF. The CDR3 coding sequence is TGCAGTGCTTATAGCGGGAACAGCTACGAGCAGTACTTC.

This clonotype was detected many times. The rearrangement links TRBV5-1 to TRBJ2-5; TRBD1 is a possible D gene (5 bases). Germline CDR1 reads SGHRS; CDR2 reads YFSETQ. The CDR3 sequence is 13 residues long. V was pared by 7 bases and J by 2 bases, with 12 bases between. CDR3 amino acids: CASWQQEQETQYF. Here the CDR3 DNA reads TGCGCCAGCTGGCAACAGGAGCAAGAGACCCAGTACTTC.

The chain carries TRBV27 and TRBJ2-3, with TRBD1 matching 9 bases. In germline, CDR1 is MNHEY, CDR2 SMNVEV (reference sequence). There are 14 residues in the CDR3. Trimming removed 7 bases from V and 5 bases from J; junction bases left unmatched: 7. In DNA, the CDR3 is TGTGCCAGCAAGGGACAGGGTGTTATAGATACGCAGTATTTT. Translation gives CASKGQGVIDTQYF.

This chain uses TRBV5-4 with TRBJ1-4, with D unresolved. CDR1 SGHNT and CDR2 YYREEE come from the germline V gene (reference sequence). The V gene lost 5 bases and the J gene lost 2 bases, with 13 bases spanning the gap. The CDR3 has 15 amino acids. The CDR3 reads CASSSGQATNEKLFF. For the CDR3, the DNA is TGTGCCAGCAGTTCCGGGCAGGCGACTAATGAAAAACTGTTTTTT. The variable domain in full, with the rest retrieved from reference TRBV5-4 and TRBJ1-4, is ETGVTQSPTHLIKTRGQQVTLRCSSQSGHNTVSWYQQALGQGPQFIFQYYREEENGRGNFPPRFSGLQFPNYSSELNVNALELDDSALYLCASSSGQATNEKLFFGSGTQLSVL.

This clonotype was seen a few times. The chain carries TRBV27 and TRBJ2-6; D is perhaps TRBD2 (5 bases). The germline gives CDR1 MNHEY, CDR2 SMNVEV (reference sequence). The CDR3 runs 19 residues. Trimming removed 3 bases from V and 0 bases from J, with 18 bases in between. CDR3 region: CASSFSGWQASSGANVLTF. CDR3 bases: TGTGCCAGCAGTTTTTCGGGGTGGCAGGCGAGCTCTGGGGCCAACGTCCTGACTTTC.

Of note for this clonotype: This may come from a read error, since a much larger clone is one base off. The chain links TRBV11-2 to TRBJ2-5, with TRBD1 matching 7 bases. This CDR3 has 12 amino acids. Trimming took 5 bases from V and 10 from J; bases not matched to a gene: 7. Germline V CDR1 and CDR2: SGHAT, FQNNGV. The CDR3: CASSRPGTVQYF. The DNA for the CDR3 is TGTGCCAGCAGCCGACCCGGGACAGTCCAGTACTTC.

This clonotype is judged medium-sized. CDR3 sequence (DNA): TGTGCCAGCCACCGACAGTACATGTACCAAGAGACCCAGTACTTC. This sequence encodes CASHRQYMYQETQYF. The rearrangement joins TRBV7-2 to TRBJ2-5, with D possibly being TRBD1 (5 bases). The germline CDR1 and CDR2 sequences are SGHTA and FQGNSA. V lost 8 bases and J lost 0, with 16 bases in between. This CDR3 has 15 residues.

This clonotype was seen a handful of times. The chain has TRBV2 and TRBJ1-5; TRBD1 might be the D (5 bases). CDR3 size: 15 residues. V gave up 7 bases and J gave up 0 bases, with 13 bases separating them. Per the germline V gene, CDR1 is SNHLY and CDR2 is FYNNEI. CDR3 sequence reads: CASTGQQNSNQPQHF. As DNA, the CDR3 is TGTGCCAGCACGGGGCAACAAAATAGCAATCAGCCCCAGCATTTT.

In this sample, this clonotype turned up many times. The V call is TRBV5-6, the J call TRBJ1-5; 10 bases line up with TRBD1. CDR1 is SGHDT, CDR2 YYEEEE, per germline. This CDR3 contains 17 residues. After removal of 1 base from V and 2 bases from J, the junction contained 6 bases not matched to a gene. The CDR3 region has the DNA TGTGCCAGCAGCTTGTGGCCCGGGACAGGGGGCAATCAGCCCCAGCATTTT. Amino acids: CASSLWPGTGGNQPQHF. The full variable domain, its missing parts supplied by reference TRBV5-6 and TRBJ1-5, is DAGVTQSPTHLIKTRGQQVTLRCSPKSGHDTVSWYQQALGQGPQFIFQYYEEEERQRGNFPDRFSGHQFPNYSSELNVNALLLGDSALYLCASSLWPGTGGNQPQHFGDGTRLSIL.

In this sample, this clonotype turned up many times. The V gene is TRBV6-4, the J gene TRBJ1-1; D call uncertain. Germline V gene sequence: CDR1 MRHNA, CDR2 SNTAGT. The CDR3 has 13 residues. V was clipped by 8 bases and J by 1 base, with 11 bases between them. The CDR3, as DNA: TGTGCCAGCCCGTACGCCACGAACACTGAAGCTTTCTTT. Translating gives CASPYATNTEAFF.

This clonotype was seen at least ten times. The rearrangement joins TRBV7-2 to TRBJ2-5, with D possibly TRBD2 on 5 matching bases. Trimming removed 5 bases from V and 3 bases from J, with 19 bases in between. Looked up from germline, CDR1 is SGHTA and CDR2 is FQGNSA. This CDR3 is built from 16 residues. CDR3 protein: CASSQEPSFPKETQYF. The CDR3 coding sequence is TGTGCCAGCAGCCAAGAACCTAGCTTCCCTAAAGAGACCCAGTACTTC.

This clonotype was counted a few times. The chain joins TRBV29-1 to TRBJ2-1, with 15 bases aligning to TRBD2. Germline values: CDR1 SQVTM, CDR2 ANQGSEA. The CDR3 length is 18 residues. V lost 4 bases to trimming and J lost 0 bases; unmatched junction nucleotides: 7. The CDR3 loop is CSVGGLAGGRYSYNEQFF. CDR3 sequence (DNA): TGCAGCGTTGGGGGACTAGCGGGGGGAAGATACTCCTACAATGAGCAGTTCTTC.

This clonotype appeared many times. The genes are TRBV5-6 and TRBJ2-7; D gene ambiguous. CDR3 length equals 13 residues. The germline CDR1 and CDR2 sequences are SGHDT and YYEEEE. Trimming pared 4 bases from V and 3 bases from J, leaving 11 bases between. CDR3 loop: CASSGGVNYEQYF. CDR3 nucleotides: TGTGCCAGCAGCGGCGGAGTGAACTACGAGCAGTACTTC. The variable domain in full, completed from reference TRBV5-6 and TRBJ2-7, reads DAGVTQSPTHLIKTRGQQVTLRCSPKSGHDTVSWYQQALGQGPQFIFQYYEEEERQRGNFPDRFSGHQFPNYSSELNVNALLLGDSALYLCASSGGVNYEQYFGPGTRLTVT.

There are many counts of this clonotype. This chain connects TRBV18 to TRBJ1-5; 7 bases map to TRBD1. The CDR3 runs to 13 residues. V dropped 2 bases and J dropped 10; count of bases not matched to a gene: 5. Germline V gene data show CDR1 as KGHSH and CDR2 as LQKENI. The CDR3: CASSPDREKPQHF. For the CDR3, the DNA is TGTGCCAGCTCACCAGACAGGGAAAAACCCCAGCATTTT. Drawing the rest from reference TRBV18 and TRBJ1-5, the complete variable domain is NAGVMQNPRHLVRRRGQEARLRCSPMKGHSHVYWYRQLPEEGLKFMVYLQKENIIDESGMPKERFSAEFPKEGPSILRIQQVVRGDSAAYFCASSPDREKPQHFGDGTRLSIL.

This clonotype was recorded at least ten times. This chain uses TRBV7-2 with TRBJ2-5; possibly TRBD2 for D (6 bases). Looked up from germline, CDR1 is SGHTA and CDR2 is FQGNSA. The CDR3 length is 15 residues. The V gene lost 1 base and the J gene lost 2 bases, with 11 bases spanning the gap. CDR3 residues: CASSLGGGPQETQYF. The CDR3 DNA sequence: TGTGCCAGCAGCTTAGGTGGAGGGCCTCAAGAGACCCAGTACTTC.

In this sample, this clonotype turned up a few times. The rearrangement uses TRBV30 and TRBJ1-1, with D possibly matching TRBD1 (6 bases). CDR1 and CDR2 (germline): GTSNPN, SVGIG (reference sequence). The germline V and J ends were trimmed by 3 bases and 5 bases, with 13 bases remaining between them. The CDR3 extends over 13 amino acids. CDR3 sequence: CAWRGGGVTEAFF. In nucleotides, the CDR3 is TGTGCCTGGAGAGGGGGGGGAGTGACTGAAGCTTTCTTT.

This clonotype was counted ten times or more. This rearrangement joins TRBV20-1 to TRBJ1-4, with unresolved D. V lost 7 bases and J 8 bases, leaving 17 bases between the germline ends. Per germline, CDR1 DFQATT and CDR2 SNEGSKA (reference sequence). The CDR3 sequence is 13 residues long. In DNA, the CDR3 is TGCAGTGTACCAGGCGGAGGGCACGAAAAACTGTTTTTT. Translation gives CSVPGGGHEKLFF.

In its sample, this clonotype was seen many times. This sequence joins TRBV5-1 and TRBJ1-5; TRBD1 agrees at 7 bases. Germline loops: CDR1 SGHRS, CDR2 YFSETQ. The length of the CDR3 is 15 residues. V was clipped by 2 bases and J by 1 base; unmatched bases: 3. The CDR3 DNA reads TGCGCCAGCAGCTTAGGGACAGCGAGCAATCAGCCCCAGCATTTT. It encodes CASSLGTASNQPQHF.

This chain joins TRBV4-2 and TRBJ1-5; D unclear. Trimming took off 0 bases at V and 4 bases at J, with 16 bases between the two ends. CDR1 LGHNA and CDR2 YNFKEQ come from the germline V gene. The CDR3 covers 17 residues. The CDR3, as DNA: TGTGCCAGCAGCCAAGAAGGGCGGGGTGGGTTGAATCAGCCCCAGCATTTT. It encodes CASSQEGRGGLNQPQHF.

About this clonotype: This sequence may be a read error, since a much larger clone differs from it by one base. V and J are TRBV27 and TRBJ1-5, with D tentatively TRBD1 (6 bases). The germline V gene has CDR1 MNHEY and CDR2 SMNVEV (reference sequence). CDR3 size: 15 residues. CDR3 bases: TGTCCCAGCAGTTTAGATCCGGGGGCAGGACAGCCCCAGCATTTT. Protein: CPSSLDPGAGQPQHF.

This clonotype was found many times. This chain joins TRBV7-9 and TRBJ1-2; 9 nucleotides match TRBD1. CDR3 length: 15 amino acids. V shed 1 base and J 5 bases; nucleotides not matched to a gene: 5. CDR1 is SEHNR and CDR2 is FQNEAQ in the germline V gene (reference sequence). As DNA, the CDR3 is TGTGCCAGCAGCTTAGATTCCGGGACAGGGTATGGCTACACCTTC. Protein: CASSLDSGTGYGYTF.

This clonotype was found many times. V and J are TRBV29-1 and TRBJ1-5, with 7 bases fitting TRBD1. The germline V gene encodes CDR1 SQVTM and CDR2 ANQGSEA. The trim removed 8 bases at V and 5 bases at J, leaving 12 bases unmatched. The CDR3 totals 14 residues. The CDR3 loop is CSCAAGGVDQPQHF. CDR3 in DNA: TGCAGCTGTGCGGCAGGGGGGGTCGATCAGCCCCAGCATTTT.